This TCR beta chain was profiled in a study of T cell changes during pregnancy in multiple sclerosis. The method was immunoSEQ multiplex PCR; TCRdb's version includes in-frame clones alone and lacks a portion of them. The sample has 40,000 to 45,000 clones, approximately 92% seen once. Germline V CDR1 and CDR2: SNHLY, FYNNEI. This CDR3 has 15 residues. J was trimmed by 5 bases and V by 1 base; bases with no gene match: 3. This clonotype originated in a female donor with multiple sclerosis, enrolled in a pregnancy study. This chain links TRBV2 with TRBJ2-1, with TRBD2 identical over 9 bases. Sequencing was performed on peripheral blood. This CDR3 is CASSEEASGNNEQFF. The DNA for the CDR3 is TGTGCCAGCAGTGAAGAGGCTAGCGGGAACAATGAGCAGTTCTTC.